These 21 T cell receptor beta chains came from one sample sequenced in a study of Graves' ophthalmopathy and Graves' hyperthyroidism (dated by TCRdb to the late 2010s). Instrument used: Illumina HiSeq 2000. TCR beta CDR3 regions were amplified from RNA transcripts for repertoire sequencing. A first-round RT-PCR used HTBI primers with the Qiagen OneStep RT-PCR kit, followed by a second-round multiplex PCR, size selection and purification. TCRdb itself trimmed the public reads at Q25 with fastp, ran MiXCR and retained productive beta chains. A single entry per CDR3 protein holds the most common genes and DNA from its merged rows. This sample has about 660,000 distinct CDR3 sequences in its table, and 35% to 45% of those were observed once. Jointly, the top ten make up more than 2.5% of the sample. The source material was peripheral blood. Source of these receptors: an adult man with Graves' ophthalmopathy.

V is TRBV10-3 and J is TRBJ1-6; D might be TRBD1 (6 bases). CDR1 and CDR2 (germline): ENHRY, SYGVKD. This CDR3 has 17 residues. V was trimmed by 10 bases and J by 0 bases, leaving 19 bases between them. CDR3 sequence reads: CASTPIDRSSYNSPLHF. The CDR3 DNA reads as TGTGCCAGCACCCCTATCGACAGGAGCTCCTATAATTCACCCCTCCACTTT.

This clonotype has ten or more counts. The CDR3 here is CASRGMTISGNTIYF. The CDR3 DNA reads TGTGCCAGTAGAGGGATGACGATATCTGGAAACACCATATATTTT. V usage is TRBV19 and J usage is TRBJ1-3, with unresolved D. The ends were cut back, 6 bases at V and 1 base at J, with 13 bases in the middle. In germline, CDR1 is LNHDA, CDR2 SQIVND (reference sequence). The CDR3 sequence is 15 residues long.

The table lists this clonotype with a few counts. A clone one base away is much larger, so this may be a read error. The chain joins TRBV10-3 to TRBJ1-1; a possible D gene is TRBD1 (5 bases). Germline V gene sequence: CDR1 ENHRY, CDR2 SYGVKD. V was pared by 5 bases and J by 5 bases, with 9 bases between. CDR3 length: 12 amino acids. The CDR3 protein is CAISWGRTEAFF. The DNA of the CDR3 is TGTGCCATCAGTTGGGGGAGGACTGAAGCTTTCTTT.

This clonotype appeared many times. The rearrangement joins TRBV10-1 to TRBJ2-2; a weak D match, TRBD1 (6 bases). Between the trimmed V and J ends, which lost 7 bases and 6 bases, there was a span of 24 bases. Germline V gene sequence: CDR1 WNHNN, CDR2 SYGVQD (reference sequence). The CDR3 is 17 residues long. Written as DNA, the CDR3 is TGCGCCAGCATCGGTCAGGGGTCCCCTCCACTGGCCGGGGAGCTGTTTTTT. It yields the protein CASIGQGSPPLAGELFF.

This clonotype was found many times. As DNA, the CDR3 is TGCAGTGCTAAAGGACAGGGTGCCTACGAGCAGTACTTC. Protein product: CSAKGQGAYEQYF. The chain couples TRBV20-1 to TRBJ2-7, with TRBD1 identical over 8 bases. Per the germline V gene, CDR1 is DFQATT and CDR2 is SNEGSKA (reference sequence). This CDR3 is built from 13 residues. The junction had 4 bases not matched to a gene; V was cut back by 4 bases and J by 2 bases.

The CDR3 protein is CASSVYSGQGPDEQYF. CDR3 in DNA: TGTGCCAGCAGCGTATACTCGGGACAGGGGCCGGACGAGCAGTACTTC. The chain recombines TRBV9 with TRBJ2-7; 10 bases are shared with TRBD1. The CDR3 covers 16 residues. The J segment lost 5 bases and the V segment lost 1 base, leaving 9 bases of the junction unmatched. Germline CDR1 reads SGDLS; CDR2 reads YYNGEE.

This chain connects TRBV7-9 to TRBJ1-4; the match to TRBD1 covers 11 bases. The CDR3 length is 15 residues. Germline CDR1 and CDR2: SEHNR and FQNEAQ (reference sequence). V lost 4 bases to trimming and J lost 8 bases; unmatched junction nucleotides: 6. CDR3 amino acids: CASSSPGQGGEKLFF. DNA for the CDR3: TGTGCCAGCAGCTCGCCGGGACAGGGGGGCGAAAAACTGTTTTTT. Filled out from reference TRBV7-9 and TRBJ1-4, the complete variable domain reads DTGVSQNPRHKITKRGQNVTFRCDPISEHNRLYWYRQTLGQGPEFLTYFQNEAQLEKSRLLSDRFSAERPKGSFSTLEIQRTEQGDSAMYLCASSSPGQGGEKLFFGSGTQLSVL.

This clonotype was seen more than once but under ten times. Given a much more abundant clone one base away, this may be a read error. This chain connects TRBV10-3 to TRBJ2-7, with TRBD1 matching over 10 bases. The CDR3 is 13 amino acids. The J segment lost 3 bases and the V segment lost 4 bases, leaving 0 bases of the junction unmatched. The germline V gene has CDR1 ENHRY and CDR2 SYGVKD. Written as DNA, the CDR3 is TGTGCCATCAGTGGGACAGGGGGCTACGAGCAGTACTTC. Amino acid sequence: CAISGTGGYEQYF.

This clonotype was observed once. DNA for the CDR3: TGTGCCAGTAGTACGGCGGGACCCTATGGCTACACCTTC. It is translated as CASSTAGPYGYTF. The chain joins TRBV19 to TRBJ1-2; D might be TRBD1 (5 bases). Germline V gives CDR1 LNHDA, CDR2 SQIVND (reference sequence). V was shortened by 4 bases and J by 4 bases, with 10 bases between the two germline ends. The CDR3 loop spans 13 amino acids.

This clonotype showed up just a few times. This chain links TRBV13 with TRBJ1-6, with TRBD1 identical over 11 bases. Germline CDR1 and CDR2: PRHDT and FYEKMQ (reference sequence). V lost 5 bases to trimming and J lost 5 bases; unmatched junction nucleotides: 5. This CDR3 comprises 16 residues. This chain's CDR3 is CASSLLDRGHNSPLHF. As DNA, the CDR3 is TGTGCCAGCAGCCTACTGGACAGGGGGCATAATTCACCCCTCCACTTT.

Many counts were recorded for this clonotype. The chain recombines TRBV19 with TRBJ2-7, with a weak D call TRBD2 (6 bases). The V gene lost 3 bases and the J gene lost 3 bases, with 9 bases spanning the gap. The CDR3 loop spans 13 amino acids. In germline, CDR1 is LNHDA, CDR2 SQIVND (reference sequence). Here the CDR3 reads CASSIGRDYEQYF. The CDR3 DNA reads TGTGCCAGTAGTATCGGGCGGGACTACGAGCAGTACTTC. The full variable domain, completed using reference TRBV19 and TRBJ2-7, is DGGITQSPKYLFRKEGQNVTLSCEQNLNHDAMYWYRQDPGQGLRLIYYSQIVNDFQKGDIAEGYSVSREKKESFPLTVTSAQKNPTAFYLCASSIGRDYEQYFGPGTRLTVT.

This clonotype was seen at least ten times. The V gene is TRBV5-1, the J gene TRBJ2-5; no clear D gene. V was cut by 4 bases and J by 5 bases, with 12 bases left in between. The CDR3 spans 13 residues. Germline lookup yields CDR1 SGHRS and CDR2 YFSETQ. This CDR3 reads CASSNSAGETQYF. The DNA for the CDR3 is TGCGCCAGCAGCAATTCGGCCGGGGAGACCCAGTACTTC.

The chain uses TRBV7-2 and TRBJ2-7, with a weak D call TRBD2 (5 bases). The CDR3 consists of 16 residues. Germline V lookup: CDR1 SGHTA, CDR2 FQGNSA. V lost 5 bases, J lost 1 base, and 18 bases lay in between. The CDR3 region has the DNA TGTGCCAGCAGCCACCCAACGAACGCGGGTTCCTACGAGCAGTACTTC. This encodes CASSHPTNAGSYEQYF.

The chain employs TRBV12-5 and TRBJ2-7; D may be TRBD2 (7 bases). V shed 5 bases and J shed 4 bases, with 15 bases lying between them. The CDR3 consists of 14 residues. Germline V gives CDR1 LGHNT, CDR2 FRNRAP. CDR3 amino acids: CASGPPGGGYEQYF. The DNA of the CDR3 is TGTGCTAGTGGTCCCCCGGGGGGCGGGTACGAGCAGTACTTC.

In DNA, the CDR3 is TGTGCCAGCAGCCAAGAATCGACAGGGGCCTCGTACGAGCAGTACTTC. This gives the protein CASSQESTGASYEQYF. This chain links TRBV14 with TRBJ2-7, with 8 nucleotides matching TRBD1. CDR1 and CDR2 from the germline V gene are SGHDN and FVKESK. Trimming removed 0 bases from V and 4 bases from J; junction bases left unmatched: 8. This CDR3 has 16 amino acids.

This clonotype was found a few times. The rearrangement links TRBV6-5 to TRBJ1-1; D is possibly TRBD1 (5 bases). Per germline, CDR1 MNHEY and CDR2 SVGAGI. V shed 5 bases and J shed 5 bases, with 9 bases lying between them. CDR3 length equals 12 residues. This chain's CDR3 is CASSIGVTEAFF. In nucleotides, the CDR3 is TGTGCCAGCAGTATAGGGGTGACTGAAGCTTTCTTT.

In this sample, this clonotype turned up many times. The chain carries TRBV15 and TRBJ2-7; TRBD2 might be the D (5 bases). V was cut by 0 bases and J by 4 bases, with 10 bases left in between. CDR1 LNHNV and CDR2 YYDKDF come from the germline V gene (reference sequence). The CDR3 is 14 residues long. CDR3 bases: TGTGCCACCAGCAGAGATCGGGGAGCTTACGAGCAGTACTTC. This codes for CATSRDRGAYEQYF.

The V call is TRBV29-1, the J call TRBJ1-1, with TRBD1 identical over 7 bases. The CDR3 length is 13 residues. The germline gives CDR1 SQVTM, CDR2 ANQGSEA. J was trimmed by 1 base and V by 7 bases; bases with no gene match: 6. This CDR3 reads CSAQGQWNTEAFF. The CDR3 DNA is TGCAGCGCCCAGGGACAGTGGAACACTGAAGCTTTCTTT. The full variable domain, in which reference TRBV29-1 and TRBJ1-1 provide the parts outside the CDR3, is SAVISQKPSRDICQRGTSLTIQCQVDSQVTMMFWYRQQPGQSLTLIATANQGSEATYESGFVIDKFPISRPNLTFSTLTVSNMSPEDSSIYLCSAQGQWNTEAFFGQGTRLTVV.

The chain recombines TRBV9 with TRBJ1-1; TRBD1 might be the D (6 bases). Germline CDR1 SGDLS, CDR2 YYNGEE. Deletions cut 4 bases from V and 8 bases from J, with 33 bases between. This CDR3 has 19 amino acids. This CDR3 is CASSHSTHRATNTPTEAFF. Written as DNA, the CDR3 is TGTGCCAGCAGCCATTCTACACACAGGGCGACGAACACCCCGACGGAAGCTTTCTTT.

On this clonotype itself: With a much larger clone just one base away, this may be a read error. The chain carries TRBV10-3 and TRBJ1-5, with D possibly TRBD1 on 5 matching bases. Germline assignment: CDR1 ENHRY and CDR2 SYGVKD. The CDR3 length is 15 residues. V was trimmed by 3 bases and J by 4 bases, leaving 13 bases between them. CDR3 amino acids: CAISDAGQRNQPQHF. In nucleotides, the CDR3 is TGTGCCATCAGTGACGCGGGGCAGAGGAATCAGCCCCAGCATTTT.

The rearrangement uses TRBV2 and TRBJ2-7; 7 bases are shared with TRBD1. This CDR3 spans 14 amino acids. Unmatched junction bases numbered 7, after V lost 3 bases and J lost 5 bases. CDR1 SNHLY and CDR2 FYNNEI come from the germline V gene. CDR3 loop: CASSDRQGRNEQYF. The CDR3 nucleotides are TGTGCCAGCAGTGACCGACAGGGAAGGAACGAGCAGTACTTC.